A single T cell receptor (beta chain) is shown here with its context. This entry belongs to a study of T cells in Graves' hyperthyroidism and ophthalmopathy. Researchers amplified the TCR beta CDR3 regions from RNA transcripts. The HTBI primer set was used in a first-round RT-PCR of the TCR CDR3. TCRdb ran MiXCR on the multiplex PCR reads and lists one entry per CDR3 protein. The table lists approximately 600,000 distinct CDR3 sequences, about 20% of them singletons. Trimming removed 6 bases at V and 6 bases at J, with 15 bases between. CDR3 length equals 13 residues. Germline CDR1 WSHSY, CDR2 SAAADI. The V call is TRBV10-2, the J call TRBJ2-7; D gene uncertain. The TCR originated in a man younger than 45 with Graves' ophthalmopathy. The sequenced sample was blood. The CDR3 is CASREKTVSEQYF. CDR3 nucleotide sequence: TGCGCCAGCAGAGAAAAAACAGTTTCCGAGCAGTACTTC.